These 24 T cell receptor beta chains were sequenced from one sample in a study of T-cell reconstitution after alpha-beta-depleted transplantation in children (dated by TCRdb to between 2015 and 2016). Libraries came from PCR. The listed sequencing device is Illumina HiSeq 2500. TCR library preparation used molecular barcoding, with unique molecular identifiers applied to normalize quantification of the TCRbeta repertoire. TCRdb cleaned the public reads at Q25 with fastp, built clones with MiXCR and kept in-frame beta chains. A single entry per CDR3 protein holds the most common genes and DNA from its merged rows. A total of 250,000 or so distinct CDR3 sequences appear in this sample, 8.2% of them only once. Roughly 5.8% of the sample belongs to the ten largest clones. According to the study, the label for this sample's treatment or condition signals: allogeneic hematopoietic cell transplantation with graft depleted of TCRalphabeta T cells and CD19 B cells.

This specimen was PBMCs, mostly from graft donor cells, taken 180 days after TCRalphabeta/CD19-depleted stem cell transplant. These TCRs come from a male patient between 10 and 17 years old who had a stem cell transplant for acute lymphoblastic leukemia, so the T cells may come from the graft donor.

This clonotype was seen repeatedly, ten times or more. This chain links TRBV5-1 with TRBJ2-7, with 9 positions matching TRBD1. The CDR3 is 13 amino acids. Germline values: CDR1 SGHRS, CDR2 YFSETQ. J gave up 3 bases and V 7 bases, and 5 bases lay outside the gene matches. CDR3 sequence reads: CASAWTGDYEQYF. DNA of the CDR3: TGCGCCAGCGCCTGGACAGGGGACTACGAGCAGTACTTC.

This clonotype was recorded at least ten times. The chain combines TRBV5-5 with TRBJ2-7; 11 bases align to TRBD1. CDR1 and CDR2 from the germline V gene are SGHKS and YYEKEE (reference sequence). V dropped 9 bases and J dropped 3; count of bases not matched to a gene: 5. CDR3 length equals 13 residues. The CDR3 region is CATSGTGGYEQYF. The DNA of the CDR3 is TGTGCCACCTCCGGGACAGGGGGCTACGAGCAGTACTTC.

Ten or more counts support this clonotype. CDR3 coding DNA: TGTGCCAGCATCGTAGGGGGCATTCAGTACTTC. This codes for CASIVGGIQYF. The V call is TRBV2, the J call TRBJ2-4; maybe TRBD1 (6 bases). This CDR3 is 11 amino acids long. Germline assignment: CDR1 SNHLY and CDR2 FYNNEI. The V end was cut by 7 bases, the J end by 9 bases, with 10 bases between.

This clonotype was seen at least ten times. J is TRBJ1-5 and V is TRBV9, with TRBD1 identical over 8 bases. Germline V gives CDR1 SGDLS, CDR2 YYNGEE. This CDR3 is 16 amino acids long. The trim removed 0 bases at V and 6 bases at J, leaving 8 bases unmatched. Here the CDR3 DNA reads TGTGCCAGCAGCGTAGACCTCAGGGGGCGAGGTCAGCCCCAGCATTTT. This translates into CASSVDLRGRGQPQHF. The full variable domain, in which reference TRBV9 and TRBJ1-5 provide the parts outside the CDR3, is DSGVTQTPKHLITATGQRVTLRCSPRSGDLSVYWYQQSLDQGLQFLIQYYNGEERAKGNILERFSAQQFPDLHSELNLSSLELGDSALYFCASSVDLRGRGQPQHFGDGTRLSIL.

This clonotype was seen more than once but under ten times. The chain employs TRBV9 and TRBJ2-3; D is unclear. The CDR3 runs 15 residues. Trimming shortened V by 4 bases and J by 3 bases, and 15 bases separated the two germline ends. The V gene's germline CDR1 is SGDLS and CDR2 YYNGEE. CDR3 nucleotide sequence: TGTGCCAGCAGCCCAGCCCCAGCGAGGACAGATACGCAGTATTTT. Its protein product is CASSPAPARTDTQYF.

This clonotype was recorded at least ten times. The junction does not match germline at one end; this may be a read error. V usage is TRBV12-3 or TRBV12-4 and J usage is TRBJ2-3; TRBD2 agrees at 7 bases. The CDR3 sequence is 13 residues long. CDR3 residues: CASSVAGADTQYF. In DNA form, the CDR3 reads TGTGCCAGCAGTGTAGCGGGTGCAGATACGCAGTATTTT.

This clonotype has ten or more counts. The CDR3 loop reads CSAIRGQGKETQYF. The CDR3 DNA reads TGCAGTGCTATAAGAGGACAGGGCAAAGAGACCCAGTACTTC. V usage is TRBV20-1 and J usage is TRBJ2-5; 8 bases are shared with TRBD1. The germline V gene encodes CDR1 DFQATT and CDR2 SNEGSKA (reference sequence). The trim removed 4 bases at V and 3 bases at J, leaving 7 bases unmatched. The CDR3 consists of 14 residues.

In this sample, this clonotype turned up many times. The chain combines TRBV20-1 with TRBJ1-5; weak D call: TRBD1 (5 bases). CDR3 length: 12 residues. Germline lookup yields CDR1 DFQATT and CDR2 SNEGSKA (reference sequence). Deletions cut 0 bases from V and 6 bases from J, with 6 bases between. The CDR3 region is CSARETAQPQHF. The CDR3 nucleotides are TGCAGTGCTAGAGAGACAGCTCAGCCCCAGCATTTT.

This clonotype occurred many times. This chain uses TRBV18 with TRBJ1-1; D remains unclear. With 4 bases removed from V and 2 bases from J, the gap between germline ends came to 5 bases. Germline-derived CDR1 and CDR2 are KGHSH and LQKENI. CDR3 length equals 12 residues. CDR3 sequence (DNA): TGTGCCAGCTCACTCTCCAACACTGAAGCTTTCTTT. Translating gives CASSLSNTEAFF.

This clonotype was recorded at least ten times. The V gene is TRBV25-1, the J gene TRBJ2-5, with D perhaps matching TRBD1 or TRBD2 (5 bases each). The CDR3 extends over 14 amino acids. V was cut by 1 base and J by 6 bases, with 12 bases left in between. Germline assignment: CDR1 MGHDK and CDR2 SYGVNS. The CDR3 loop reads CASSESGTLKTQYF. DNA for the CDR3: TGTGCCAGCAGTGAATCCGGGACGTTGAAGACCCAGTACTTC.

In its sample, this clonotype was seen many times. The chain couples TRBV29-1 to TRBJ2-7; D is perhaps TRBD1 (5 bases). The V and J ends lost 4 bases and 4 bases respectively, with 8 bases between them. Looked up from germline, CDR1 is SQVTM and CDR2 is ANQGSEA. CDR3 length: 11 amino acids. The CDR3 nucleotides are TGCAGCGTTGCACAGGCGTACGAGCAGTACTTC. It specifies CSVAQAYEQYF.

This clonotype was seen at least ten times. The J gene is TRBJ2-7, the V gene TRBV20-1, with D maybe TRBD2 (6 bases). V was cut by 7 bases and J by 1 base, with 26 bases left in between. The length of the CDR3 is 17 residues. The germline V gene has CDR1 DFQATT and CDR2 SNEGSKA (reference sequence). For the CDR3, the DNA is TGCAGTGTTGCCCCCTCCGGAGACAGAAGCGGGTCCTACGAGCAGTACTTC. Translating gives CSVAPSGDRSGSYEQYF.

In this sample, this clonotype turned up many times. CDR3 DNA sequence: TGTGCCAGCACCAAAGGGAGCAGGGGCAATGAGCAGTTCTTC. It specifies CASTKGSRGNEQFF. The chain combines TRBV6-1 with TRBJ2-1; possibly TRBD1 for D (6 bases). Trimming took off 7 bases at V and 6 bases at J, with 16 bases between the two ends. The CDR3 consists of 14 residues. The germline CDR1 and CDR2 sequences are MNHNS and SASEGT.

This clonotype was detected ten times or more. A junction end diverges from the germline sequence, so it may reflect a read error. This rearrangement joins TRBV20-1 to TRBJ2-3; 14 nucleotides match TRBD2. The CDR3 contains 18 residues. Germline CDR1 and CDR2: DFQATT and SNEGSKA (reference sequence). CDR3 sequence: CSARDRLAGGGPADTQYF. CDR3 DNA sequence: TGCAGTGCAAGAGATCGACTAGCGGGGGGGGGCCCTGCAGATACGCAGTATTTT.

This clonotype appeared many times. The chain links TRBV7-3 to TRBJ2-1, with D hard to call. The ends were cut back, 6 bases at V and 8 bases at J, with 14 bases in the middle. Germline assignment: CDR1 SGHTA and CDR2 FQGTGA. The CDR3 has 13 residues. In nucleotides, the CDR3 is TGTGCCAGCAGTATTAGAGGAGACGATGAGCAGTTCTTC. Protein sequence: CASSIRGDDEQFF.

In this sample, this clonotype turned up a few times. The chain joins TRBV11-2 to TRBJ2-7; a possible D gene is TRBD2 (7 bases). The CDR3 has 14 amino acids. Germline-derived CDR1 and CDR2 are SGHAT and FQNNGV. With 3 bases removed from V and 3 bases from J, the gap between germline ends came to 12 bases. CDR3 amino acids: CASSLGASGYEQYF. For the CDR3, the DNA is TGTGCCAGCAGCTTGGGGGCTAGCGGCTACGAGCAGTACTTC.

This clonotype was found many times. V and J are TRBV25-1 and TRBJ2-7, with 7 bases that match TRBD2. V lost 4 bases and J lost 2; bases outside the gene matches: 5. Germline V gene data show CDR1 as MGHDK and CDR2 as SYGVNS. The CDR3 is 14 residues long. CDR3 sequence: CASSGGGATYEQYF. Here the CDR3 DNA reads TGTGCCAGCAGTGGCGGGGGAGCCACCTACGAGCAGTACTTC.

This clonotype came up many times. The genes are TRBV20-1 and TRBJ2-3, with 13 bases fitting TRBD2. CDR3 length: 19 residues. The germline CDR1 and CDR2 sequences are DFQATT and SNEGSKA (reference sequence). V dropped 0 bases and J dropped 9; count of bases not matched to a gene: 18. CDR3: CSAREGTSGTLCGNRTQYF. The DNA for the CDR3 is TGCAGTGCTAGAGAGGGGACTAGCGGGACCCTGTGTGGCAATCGGACGCAGTATTTT.

This clonotype was counted ten times or more. The rearrangement links TRBV7-2 to TRBJ1-5; maybe TRBD1 (6 bases). The CDR3 totals 16 residues. V lost 5 bases and J lost 4, with 18 bases in between. The germline CDR1 and CDR2 sequences are SGHTA and FQGNSA. The CDR3 nucleotides are TGTGCCAGCAGCATGGGCAGGGGAAGGGGGAATCAGCCCCAGCATTTT. It codes for CASSMGRGRGNQPQHF.

This clonotype has more than one count but fewer than ten. This chain joins TRBV25-1 and TRBJ2-5, with 8 bases matching TRBD1. The V gene end was trimmed by 2 bases and the J gene end by 5 bases; junction bases not matched to a gene: 4. This CDR3 is 14 amino acids long. Per germline, CDR1 MGHDK and CDR2 SYGVNS. In nucleotides, the CDR3 is TGTGCCAGCAGTGAACCAGGGGGCTGGGAGACCCAGTACTTC. It is translated as CASSEPGGWETQYF.

Ten or more counts support this clonotype. The chain carries TRBV10-3 and TRBJ2-4; the match to TRBD2 covers 8 bases. Trimming took 0 bases from V and 9 from J; bases not matched to a gene: 4. The CDR3 covers 14 residues. CDR1 is ENHRY and CDR2 is SYGVKD in the germline V gene. The CDR3 nucleotides are TGTGCCATCAGTGAGTCGGCGGGAGGCAGCATTCAGTACTTC. It translates to CAISESAGGSIQYF.

This clonotype was seen repeatedly, ten times or more. The rearrangement links TRBV9 to TRBJ2-7; 10 nucleotides match TRBD1. After removal of 4 bases from V and 3 bases from J, the junction contained 4 bases not matched to a gene. The CDR3 sequence is 14 residues long. In germline, CDR1 is SGDLS, CDR2 YYNGEE. The CDR3 region has the DNA TGTGCCAGCAGCCCTGGGGACAGGGGCTACGAGCAGTACTTC. Translating gives CASSPGDRGYEQYF. Supplemented by reference TRBV9 and TRBJ2-7, the full variable domain reads DSGVTQTPKHLITATGQRVTLRCSPRSGDLSVYWYQQSLDQGLQFLIQYYNGEERAKGNILERFSAQQFPDLHSELNLSSLELGDSALYFCASSPGDRGYEQYFGPGTRLTVT.

Ten or more counts support this clonotype. The rearrangement links TRBV7-2 to TRBJ2-5; TRBD1 agrees at 7 bases. V was clipped by 6 bases and J by 8 bases; unmatched bases: 9. In germline, CDR1 is SGHTA, CDR2 FQGNSA. The CDR3 has 13 residues. The CDR3 is CASRRPGTATQYF. CDR3 DNA: TGTGCCAGCAGGCGACCCGGGACAGCTACCCAGTACTTC. Full variable domain (remainder filled in from reference TRBV7-2 and TRBJ2-5): GAGVSQSPSNKVTEKGKDVELRCDPISGHTALYWYRQSLGQGLEFLIYFQGNSAPDKSGLPSDRFSAERTGGSVSTLTIQRTQQEDSAVYLCASRRPGTATQYFGPGTRLLVL.

This clonotype was seen ten or more times. The chain links TRBV7-2 to TRBJ1-2; D is perhaps TRBD1 (6 bases). V was trimmed by 1 base and J by 9 bases, leaving 12 bases between them. The CDR3 consists of 13 residues. The V gene's germline CDR1 is SGHTA and CDR2 FQGNSA. The CDR3 reads CASSLGQGSRYTF. For the CDR3, the DNA is TGTGCCAGCAGCTTAGGCCAGGGGAGTCGCTACACCTTC.